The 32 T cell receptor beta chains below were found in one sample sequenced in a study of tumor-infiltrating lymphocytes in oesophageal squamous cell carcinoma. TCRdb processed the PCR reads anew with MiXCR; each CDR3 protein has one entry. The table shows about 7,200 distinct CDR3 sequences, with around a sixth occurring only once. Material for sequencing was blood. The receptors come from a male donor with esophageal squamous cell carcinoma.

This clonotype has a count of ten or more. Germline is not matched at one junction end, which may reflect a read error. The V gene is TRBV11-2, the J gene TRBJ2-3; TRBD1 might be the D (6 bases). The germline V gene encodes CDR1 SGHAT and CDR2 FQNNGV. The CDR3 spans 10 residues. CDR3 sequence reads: CASSSKGENF. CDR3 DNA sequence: TGTGCCAGCAGCTCAAAGGGGGAGAACTTT.

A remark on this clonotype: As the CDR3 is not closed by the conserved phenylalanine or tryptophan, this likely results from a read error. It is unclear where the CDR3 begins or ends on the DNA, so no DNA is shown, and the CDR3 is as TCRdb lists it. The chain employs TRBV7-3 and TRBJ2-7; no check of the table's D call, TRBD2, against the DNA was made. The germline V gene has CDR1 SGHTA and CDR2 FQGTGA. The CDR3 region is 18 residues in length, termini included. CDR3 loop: CASSLAPGPDNYGYTFGS.

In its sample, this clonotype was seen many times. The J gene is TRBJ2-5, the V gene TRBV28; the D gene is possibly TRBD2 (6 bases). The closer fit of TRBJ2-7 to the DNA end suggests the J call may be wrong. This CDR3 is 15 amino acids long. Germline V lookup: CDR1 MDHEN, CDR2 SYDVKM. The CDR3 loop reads CASTPGAGLYYEQYF. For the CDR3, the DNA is TGTGCCAGCACACCCGGGGCGGGGCTTTATTACGAGCAGTACTTC.

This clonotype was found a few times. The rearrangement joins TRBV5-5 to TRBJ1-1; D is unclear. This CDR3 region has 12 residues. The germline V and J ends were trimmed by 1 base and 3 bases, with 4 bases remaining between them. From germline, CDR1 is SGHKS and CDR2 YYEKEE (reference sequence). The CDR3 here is CASSLIDTEAFF. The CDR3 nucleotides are TGTGCCAGCAGCTTGATTGACACTGAAGCTTTCTTT. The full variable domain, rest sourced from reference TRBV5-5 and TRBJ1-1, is DAGVTQSPTHLIKTRGQQVTLRCSPISGHKSVSWYQQVLGQGPQFIFQYYEKEERGRGNFPDRFSARQFPNYSSELNVNALLLGDSALYLCASSLIDTEAFFGQGTRLTVV.

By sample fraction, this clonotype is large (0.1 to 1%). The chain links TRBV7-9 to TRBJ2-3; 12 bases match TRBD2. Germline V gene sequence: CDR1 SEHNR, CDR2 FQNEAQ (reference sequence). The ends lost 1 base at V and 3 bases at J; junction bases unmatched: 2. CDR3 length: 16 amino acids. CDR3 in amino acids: CASSLGLAGGTDTQYF. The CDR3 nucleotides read TGTGCCAGCAGCTTAGGGCTAGCGGGGGGGACAGATACGCAGTATTTT.

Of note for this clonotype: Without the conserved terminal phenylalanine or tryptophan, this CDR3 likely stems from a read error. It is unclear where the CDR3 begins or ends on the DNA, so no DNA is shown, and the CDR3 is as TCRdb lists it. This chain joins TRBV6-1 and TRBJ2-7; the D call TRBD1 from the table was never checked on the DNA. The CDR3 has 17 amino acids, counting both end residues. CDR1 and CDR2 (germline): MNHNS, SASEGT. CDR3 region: CASSGSQGWNSPLHFGN.

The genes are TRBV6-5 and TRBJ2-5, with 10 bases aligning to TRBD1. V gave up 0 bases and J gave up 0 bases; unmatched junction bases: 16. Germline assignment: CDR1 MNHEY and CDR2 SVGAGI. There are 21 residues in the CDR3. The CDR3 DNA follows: TGTGCCAGCAGTTACTCGACGGGACAGGGGCTCGGGGGCCGTGACCAAGAGACCCAGTACTTC. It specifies CASSYSTGQGLGGRDQETQYF.

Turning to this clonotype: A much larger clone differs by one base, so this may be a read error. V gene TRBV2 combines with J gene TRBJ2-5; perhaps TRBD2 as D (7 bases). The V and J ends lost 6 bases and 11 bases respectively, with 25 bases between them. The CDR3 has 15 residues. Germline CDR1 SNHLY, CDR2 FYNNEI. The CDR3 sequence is CASSDWRGGGNEQYF. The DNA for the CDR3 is TGTGCCAGCAGCGACTGGAGGGGGGGCGGGAATGAGCAGTACTTC.

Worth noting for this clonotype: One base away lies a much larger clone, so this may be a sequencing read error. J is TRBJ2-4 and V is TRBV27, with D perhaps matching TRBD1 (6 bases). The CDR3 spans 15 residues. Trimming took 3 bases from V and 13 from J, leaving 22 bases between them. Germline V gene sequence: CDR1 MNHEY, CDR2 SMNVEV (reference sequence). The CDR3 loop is CASSFRGTPYNEQYF. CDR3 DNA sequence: TGTGCCAGCAGTTTTAGGGGGACCCCCTACAATGAGCAGTACTTC.

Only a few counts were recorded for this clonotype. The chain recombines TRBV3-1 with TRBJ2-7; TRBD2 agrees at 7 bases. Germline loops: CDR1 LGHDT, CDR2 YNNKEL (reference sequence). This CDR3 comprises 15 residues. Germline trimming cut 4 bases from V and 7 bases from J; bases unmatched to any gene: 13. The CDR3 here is CASSRLASLVNEQYF. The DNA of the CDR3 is TGTGCCAGCAGCCGACTAGCTTCTCTAGTCAATGAGCAGTACTTC.

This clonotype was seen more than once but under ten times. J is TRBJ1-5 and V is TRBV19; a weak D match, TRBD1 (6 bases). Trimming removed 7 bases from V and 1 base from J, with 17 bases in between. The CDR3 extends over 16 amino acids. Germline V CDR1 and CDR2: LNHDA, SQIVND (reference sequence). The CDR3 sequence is CASTSQGGKSNQPQHF. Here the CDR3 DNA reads TGTGCCAGTACCTCCCAAGGGGGGAAGAGCAATCAGCCCCAGCATTTT.

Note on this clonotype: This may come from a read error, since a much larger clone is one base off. CDR3 loop: CASSLRAGRADTQFF. Here the CDR3 DNA reads TGTGCCAGCAGCTTAAGGGCAGGGCGAGCAGATACGCAGTTTTTT. The V gene is TRBV5-4, the J gene TRBJ2-2; tentative D call: TRBD1 (5 bases). Germline assignment: CDR1 SGHNT and CDR2 YYREEE (reference sequence). The germline V and J ends were trimmed by 2 bases and 16 bases, with 24 bases remaining between them. The CDR3 sequence is 15 residues long.

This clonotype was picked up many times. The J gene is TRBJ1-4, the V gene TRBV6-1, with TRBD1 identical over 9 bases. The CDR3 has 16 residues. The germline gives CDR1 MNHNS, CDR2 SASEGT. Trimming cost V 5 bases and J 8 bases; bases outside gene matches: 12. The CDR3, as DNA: TGTGCCAGCAGTCTTACGGGGACAGGGTTGGGGGAAAAACTGTTTTTT. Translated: CASSLTGTGLGEKLFF.

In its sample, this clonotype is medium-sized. The CDR3 coding sequence is TGTGCCAGCAGCATTACAGGGGTCCGGAACTATGGCTACACCTTC. The encoded protein is CASSITGVRNYGYTF. The chain combines TRBV11-1 with TRBJ1-2; TRBD1 matches at 7 bases. V was pared by 5 bases and J by 2 bases, with 8 bases of the junction left unmatched. Germline V gene sequence: CDR1 SGHAT, CDR2 FQDESV (reference sequence). The CDR3 contains 15 residues.

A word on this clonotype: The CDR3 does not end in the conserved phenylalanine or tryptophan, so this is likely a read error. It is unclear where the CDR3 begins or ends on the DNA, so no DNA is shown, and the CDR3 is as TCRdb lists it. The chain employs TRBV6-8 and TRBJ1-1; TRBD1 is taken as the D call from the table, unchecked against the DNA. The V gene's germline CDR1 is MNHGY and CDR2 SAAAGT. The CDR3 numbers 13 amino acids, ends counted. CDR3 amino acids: CASRLGQGTEAFG.

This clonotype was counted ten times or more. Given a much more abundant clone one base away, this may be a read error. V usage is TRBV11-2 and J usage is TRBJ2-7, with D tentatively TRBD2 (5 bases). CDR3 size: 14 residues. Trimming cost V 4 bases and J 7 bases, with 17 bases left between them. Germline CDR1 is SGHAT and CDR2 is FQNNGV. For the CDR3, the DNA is TGTGCCAGCAGCTACCGGGCCGGGAACAATGAGCAGTACTTC. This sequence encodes CASSYRAGNNEQYF.

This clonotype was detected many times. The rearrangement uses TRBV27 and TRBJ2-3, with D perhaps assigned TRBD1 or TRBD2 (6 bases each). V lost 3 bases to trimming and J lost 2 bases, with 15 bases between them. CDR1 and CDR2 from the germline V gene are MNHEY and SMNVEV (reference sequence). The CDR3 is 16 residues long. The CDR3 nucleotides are TGTGCCAGCAGTTTCGCGGCCGGGGGACACACAGATACGCAGTATTTT. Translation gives CASSFAAGGHTDTQYF.

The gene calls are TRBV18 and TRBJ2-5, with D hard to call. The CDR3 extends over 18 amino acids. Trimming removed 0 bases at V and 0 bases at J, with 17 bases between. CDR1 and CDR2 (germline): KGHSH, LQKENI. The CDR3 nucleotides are TGTGCCAGCTCACCACCAGGCGCCCAGAACAAGTACCAAGAGACCCAGTACTTC. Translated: CASSPPGAQNKYQETQYF.

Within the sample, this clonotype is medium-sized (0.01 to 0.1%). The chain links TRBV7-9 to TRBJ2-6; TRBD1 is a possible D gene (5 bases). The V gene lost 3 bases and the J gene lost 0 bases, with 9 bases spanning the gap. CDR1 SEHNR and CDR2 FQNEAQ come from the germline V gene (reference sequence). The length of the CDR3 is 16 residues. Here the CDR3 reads CASSLGQPSGANVLTF. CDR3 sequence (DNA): TGTGCCAGCAGCTTGGGGCAGCCCTCTGGGGCCAACGTCCTGACTTTC.

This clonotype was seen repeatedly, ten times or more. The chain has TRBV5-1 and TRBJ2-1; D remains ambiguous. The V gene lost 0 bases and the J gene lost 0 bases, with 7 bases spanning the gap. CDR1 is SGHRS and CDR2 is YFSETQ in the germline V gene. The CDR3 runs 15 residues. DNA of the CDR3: TGCGCCAGCAGCTTGGAATCGAGCTCCTACAATGAGCAGTTCTTC. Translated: CASSLESSSYNEQFF.

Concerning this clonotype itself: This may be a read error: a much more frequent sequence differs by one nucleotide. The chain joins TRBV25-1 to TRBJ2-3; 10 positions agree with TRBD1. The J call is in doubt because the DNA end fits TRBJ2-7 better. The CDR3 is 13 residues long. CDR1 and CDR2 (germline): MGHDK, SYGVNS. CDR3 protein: CASCGDRGWEQYF. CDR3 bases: TGTGCCAGCTGTGGGGACAGGGGATGGGAGCAGTACTTC.

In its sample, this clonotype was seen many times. The chain's CDR3 is CAISEAGQNTGELFF. CDR3 coding DNA: TGTGCCATCAGTGAGGCAGGGCAGAACACCGGGGAGCTGTTTTTT. The chain uses TRBV10-3 and TRBJ2-2, with a tentative D call TRBD1 (5 bases). This CDR3 spans 15 amino acids. V lost 2 bases and J 1 base, leaving 8 bases between the germline ends. Germline V gives CDR1 ENHRY, CDR2 SYGVKD.

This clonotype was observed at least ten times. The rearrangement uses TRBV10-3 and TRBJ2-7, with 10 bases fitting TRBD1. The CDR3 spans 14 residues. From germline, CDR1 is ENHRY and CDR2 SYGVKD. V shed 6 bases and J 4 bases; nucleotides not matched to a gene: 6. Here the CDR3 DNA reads TGTGCCATCAGGGGGACAGGGGAAGCGTACGAGCAGTACTTC. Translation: CAIRGTGEAYEQYF.

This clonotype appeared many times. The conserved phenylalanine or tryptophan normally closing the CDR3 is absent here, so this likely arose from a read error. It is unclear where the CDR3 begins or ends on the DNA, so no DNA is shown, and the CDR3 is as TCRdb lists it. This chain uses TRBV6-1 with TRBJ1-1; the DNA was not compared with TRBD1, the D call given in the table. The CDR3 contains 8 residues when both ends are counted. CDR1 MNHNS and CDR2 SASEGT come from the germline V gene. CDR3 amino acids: CASPDRGL.

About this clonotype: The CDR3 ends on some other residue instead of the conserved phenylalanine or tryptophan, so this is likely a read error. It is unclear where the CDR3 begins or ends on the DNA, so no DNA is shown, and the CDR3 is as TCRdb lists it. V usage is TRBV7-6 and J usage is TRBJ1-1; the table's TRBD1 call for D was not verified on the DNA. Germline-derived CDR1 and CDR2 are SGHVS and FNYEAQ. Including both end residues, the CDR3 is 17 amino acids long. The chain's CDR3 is CASSFRQGADMATPSVR.

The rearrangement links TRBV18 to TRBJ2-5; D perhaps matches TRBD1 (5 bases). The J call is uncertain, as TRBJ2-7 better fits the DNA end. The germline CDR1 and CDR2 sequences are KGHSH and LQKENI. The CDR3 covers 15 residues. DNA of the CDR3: TGTGCCAGCTCACTCGACCAGGGCGTCGTCTACGAGCAGTACTTC. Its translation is CASSLDQGVVYEQYF.

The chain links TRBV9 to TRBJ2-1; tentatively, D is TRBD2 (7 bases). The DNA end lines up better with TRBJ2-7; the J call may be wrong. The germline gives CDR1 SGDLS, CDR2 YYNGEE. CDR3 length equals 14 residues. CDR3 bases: TGTGCCAGCAGCGTGGGGGGGCTCGGCTACGAGCAGTACTTC. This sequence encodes CASSVGGLGYEQYF.

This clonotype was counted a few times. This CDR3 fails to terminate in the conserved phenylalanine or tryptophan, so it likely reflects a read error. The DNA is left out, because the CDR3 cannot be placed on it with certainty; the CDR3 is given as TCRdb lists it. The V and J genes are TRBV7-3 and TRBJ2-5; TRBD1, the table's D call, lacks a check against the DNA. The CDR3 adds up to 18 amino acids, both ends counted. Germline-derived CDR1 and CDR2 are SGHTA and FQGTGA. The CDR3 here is CASSLHRGQLPYGYTFGS.

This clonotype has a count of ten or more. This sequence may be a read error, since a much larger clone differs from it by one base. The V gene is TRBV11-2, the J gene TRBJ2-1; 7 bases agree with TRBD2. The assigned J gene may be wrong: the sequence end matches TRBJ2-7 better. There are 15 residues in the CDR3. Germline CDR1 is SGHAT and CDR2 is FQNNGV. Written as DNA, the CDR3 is TGTGCCAGCAGCTTAGGCGGGGGAACCAACAATGAGCAGTACTTC. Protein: CASSLGGGTNNEQYF.

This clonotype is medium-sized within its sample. The DNA of the CDR3 is TGTGCCATCAGTGAGGACAGGGGGAGCTATGGCTACACCTTC. This codes for CAISEDRGSYGYTF. The chain joins TRBV10-3 to TRBJ1-2; 9 bases align to TRBD1. V dropped 2 bases and J dropped 4; count of bases not matched to a gene: 2. The germline V gene has CDR1 ENHRY and CDR2 SYGVKD. This CDR3 spans 14 amino acids.

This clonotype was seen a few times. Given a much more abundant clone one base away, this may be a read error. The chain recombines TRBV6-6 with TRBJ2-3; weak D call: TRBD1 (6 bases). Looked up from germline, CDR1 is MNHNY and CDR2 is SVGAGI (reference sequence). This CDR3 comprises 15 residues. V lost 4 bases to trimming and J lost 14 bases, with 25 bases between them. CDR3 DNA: TGTGCCAGCAGTTCCCCCTCGACAGGCCCCGGGGAGCTGTATTTT. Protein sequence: CASSSPSTGPGELYF.

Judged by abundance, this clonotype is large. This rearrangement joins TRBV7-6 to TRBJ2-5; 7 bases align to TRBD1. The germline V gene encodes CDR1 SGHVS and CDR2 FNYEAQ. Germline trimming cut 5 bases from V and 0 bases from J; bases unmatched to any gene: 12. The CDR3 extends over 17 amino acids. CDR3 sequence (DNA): TGTGCCAGCAGCCCCTACTACACCGGGACAGACCAAGAGACCCAGTACTTC. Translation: CASSPYYTGTDQETQYF.